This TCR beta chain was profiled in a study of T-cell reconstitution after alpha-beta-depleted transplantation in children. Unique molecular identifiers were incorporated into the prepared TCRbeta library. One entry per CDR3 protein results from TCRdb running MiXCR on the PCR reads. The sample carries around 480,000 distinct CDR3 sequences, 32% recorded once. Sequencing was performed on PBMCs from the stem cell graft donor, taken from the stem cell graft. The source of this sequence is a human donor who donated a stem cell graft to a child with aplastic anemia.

The CDR3 DNA reads TGTGCCAGCAGTACCGGGACCCGCAACAGGGAGACCCAGTACTTC. It specifies CASSTGTRNRETQYF. The V and J genes are TRBV6-1 and TRBJ2-5; either TRBD1 or TRBD2 may supply D (5 bases each). This CDR3 is 15 amino acids long. Germline lookup yields CDR1 MNHNS and CDR2 SASEGT. The germline V and J ends were trimmed by 5 bases and 5 bases, with 18 bases remaining between them.